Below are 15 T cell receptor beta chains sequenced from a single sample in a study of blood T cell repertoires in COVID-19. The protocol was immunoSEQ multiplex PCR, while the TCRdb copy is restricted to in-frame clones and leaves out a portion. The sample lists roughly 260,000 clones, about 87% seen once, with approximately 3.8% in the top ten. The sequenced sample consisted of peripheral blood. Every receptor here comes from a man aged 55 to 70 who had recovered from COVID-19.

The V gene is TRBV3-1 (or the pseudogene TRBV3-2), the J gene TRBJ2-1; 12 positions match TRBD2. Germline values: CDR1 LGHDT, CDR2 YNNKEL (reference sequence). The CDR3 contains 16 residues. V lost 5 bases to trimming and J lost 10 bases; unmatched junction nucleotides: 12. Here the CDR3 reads CASSTRPSGGALEQFF. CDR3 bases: TGTGCCAGCAGCACCCGACCTAGCGGGGGGGCGCTAGAGCAGTTCTTC.

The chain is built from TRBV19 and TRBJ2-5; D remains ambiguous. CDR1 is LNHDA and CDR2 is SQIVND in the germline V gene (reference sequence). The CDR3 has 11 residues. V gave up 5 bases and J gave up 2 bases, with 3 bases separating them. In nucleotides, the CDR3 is TGTGCCAGTAGTGCGCAAGAGACCCAGTACTTC. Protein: CASSAQETQYF.

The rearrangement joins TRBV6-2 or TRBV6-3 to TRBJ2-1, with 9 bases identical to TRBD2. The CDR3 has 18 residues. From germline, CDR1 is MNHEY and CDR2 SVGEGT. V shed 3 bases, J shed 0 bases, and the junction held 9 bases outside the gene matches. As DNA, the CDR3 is TGTGCCAGCAGTTATTTGGGACTAGCAAGTGGCTCCTACAATGAGCAGTTCTTC. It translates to CASSYLGLASGSYNEQFF.

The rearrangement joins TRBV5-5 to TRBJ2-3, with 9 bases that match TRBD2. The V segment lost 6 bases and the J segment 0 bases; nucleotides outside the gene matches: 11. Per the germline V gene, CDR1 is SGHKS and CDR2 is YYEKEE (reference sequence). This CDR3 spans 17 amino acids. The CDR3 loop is CASIPSVAGASTDTQYF. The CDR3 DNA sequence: TGTGCCAGCATTCCGTCGGTAGCGGGGGCGAGCACAGATACGCAGTATTTT.

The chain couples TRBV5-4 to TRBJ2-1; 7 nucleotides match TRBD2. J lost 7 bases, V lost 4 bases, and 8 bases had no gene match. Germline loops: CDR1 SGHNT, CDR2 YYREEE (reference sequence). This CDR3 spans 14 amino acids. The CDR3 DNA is TGTGCCAGCAGCCTGGGAGGGTACGGTAATGAGCAGTTCTTC. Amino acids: CASSLGGYGNEQFF.

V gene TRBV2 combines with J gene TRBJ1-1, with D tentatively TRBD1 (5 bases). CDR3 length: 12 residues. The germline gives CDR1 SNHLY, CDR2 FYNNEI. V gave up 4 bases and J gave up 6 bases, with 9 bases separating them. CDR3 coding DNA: TGTGCCAGCAGTGGGTCAGGGCCTGAAGCTTTCTTT. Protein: CASSGSGPEAFF.

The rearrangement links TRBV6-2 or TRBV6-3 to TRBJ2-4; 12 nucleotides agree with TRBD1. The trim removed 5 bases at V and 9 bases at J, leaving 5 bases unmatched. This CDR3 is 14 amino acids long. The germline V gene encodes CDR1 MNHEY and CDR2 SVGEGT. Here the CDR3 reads CASSTGTGGFIQYF. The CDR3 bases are TGTGCCAGCAGTACCGGGACAGGGGGCTTCATTCAGTACTTC.

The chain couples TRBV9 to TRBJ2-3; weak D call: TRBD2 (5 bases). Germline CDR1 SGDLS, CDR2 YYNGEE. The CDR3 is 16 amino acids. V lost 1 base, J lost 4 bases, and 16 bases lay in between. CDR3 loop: CASSVTGIRGADTQYF. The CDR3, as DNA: TGTGCCAGCAGCGTAACGGGGATTCGTGGGGCAGATACGCAGTATTTT.

The DNA for the CDR3 is TGTGCCATCTCTGCTAGGTCCTACGAGCAGTACTTC. This encodes CAISARSYEQYF. This chain joins TRBV10-3 and TRBJ2-7; D unresolved. V was shortened by 8 bases and J by 1 base, with 9 bases between the two germline ends. From germline, CDR1 is ENHRY and CDR2 SYGVKD. This CDR3 is 12 amino acids long.

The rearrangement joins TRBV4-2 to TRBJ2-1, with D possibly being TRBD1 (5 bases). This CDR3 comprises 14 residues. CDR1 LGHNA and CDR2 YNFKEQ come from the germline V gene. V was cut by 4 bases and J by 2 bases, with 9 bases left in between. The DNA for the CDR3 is TGTGCCAGCAGCCGCAGGGTCCCCTACAATGAGCAGTTCTTC. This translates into CASSRRVPYNEQFF.

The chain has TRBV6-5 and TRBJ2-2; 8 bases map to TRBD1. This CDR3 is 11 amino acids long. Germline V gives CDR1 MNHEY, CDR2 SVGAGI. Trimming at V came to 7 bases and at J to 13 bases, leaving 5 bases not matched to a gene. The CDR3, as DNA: TGTGCCAGCAAGGACGACAGGGGGCTGTTTTTT. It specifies CASKDDRGLFF.

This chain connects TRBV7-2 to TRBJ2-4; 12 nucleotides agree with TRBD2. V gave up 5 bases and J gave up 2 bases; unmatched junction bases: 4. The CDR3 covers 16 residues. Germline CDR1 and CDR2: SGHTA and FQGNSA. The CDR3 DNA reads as TGTGCCAGCAGCAAAACTAGCGGGGGGACCAAAAACATTCAGTACTTC. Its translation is CASSKTSGGTKNIQYF.

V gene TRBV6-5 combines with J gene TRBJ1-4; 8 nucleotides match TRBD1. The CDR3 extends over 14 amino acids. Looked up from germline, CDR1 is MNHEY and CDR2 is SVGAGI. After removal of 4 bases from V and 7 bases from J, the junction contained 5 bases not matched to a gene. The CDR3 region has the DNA TGTGCCAGCAGTTTCTACCAGGGGGCTGAAAAACTGTTTTTT. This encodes CASSFYQGAEKLFF.

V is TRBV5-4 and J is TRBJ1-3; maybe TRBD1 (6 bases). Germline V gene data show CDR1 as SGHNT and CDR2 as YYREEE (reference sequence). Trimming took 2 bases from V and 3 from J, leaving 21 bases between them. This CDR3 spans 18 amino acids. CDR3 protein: CASSFRTGLPLGGNTIYF. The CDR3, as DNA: TGTGCCAGCAGCTTCCGAACAGGGTTGCCTTTGGGTGGAAACACCATATATTTT.

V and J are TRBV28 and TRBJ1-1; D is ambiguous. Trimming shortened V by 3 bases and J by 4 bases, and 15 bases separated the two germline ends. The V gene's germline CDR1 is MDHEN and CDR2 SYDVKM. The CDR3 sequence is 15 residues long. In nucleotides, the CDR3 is TGTGCCAGCAGTTTTGGTCTTCAGGATCGCACTGAAGCTTTCTTT. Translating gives CASSFGLQDRTEAFF.